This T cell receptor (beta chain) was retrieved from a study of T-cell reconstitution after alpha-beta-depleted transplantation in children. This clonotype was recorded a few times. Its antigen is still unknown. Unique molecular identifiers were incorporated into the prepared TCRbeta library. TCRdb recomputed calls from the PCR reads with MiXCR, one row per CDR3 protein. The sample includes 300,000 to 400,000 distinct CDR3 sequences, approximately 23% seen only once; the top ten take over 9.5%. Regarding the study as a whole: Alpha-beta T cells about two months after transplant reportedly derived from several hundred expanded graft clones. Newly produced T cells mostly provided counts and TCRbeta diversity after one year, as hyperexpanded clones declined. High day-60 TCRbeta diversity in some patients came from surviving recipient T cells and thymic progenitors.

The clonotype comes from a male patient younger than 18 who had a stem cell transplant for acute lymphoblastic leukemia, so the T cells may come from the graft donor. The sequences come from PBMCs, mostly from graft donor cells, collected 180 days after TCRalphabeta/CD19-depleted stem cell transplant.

CDR3 in amino acids: CASSPTGVGYTF. DNA of the CDR3: TGTGCCAGCAGTCCCACAGGGGTAGGCTACACCTTC. The rearrangement links TRBV12-3 or TRBV12-4 to TRBJ1-2, with 7 bases identical to TRBD1. V gave up 5 bases and J gave up 8 bases; unmatched junction bases: 5. This CDR3 has 12 residues.